These 27 T cell receptor beta chains were all obtained from the same sample, sequenced in a study of cytomegalovirus exposure and HLA in healthy donors. PCR employed 60 Vbeta and 13 Jbeta primers. Libraries were prepared by immunoSEQ multiplex PCR; TCRdb keeps only in-frame clonotypes and omits some of them. The sample yields roughly 120,000 clones, 75% to 80% seen once. Source material: PBMCs. These receptors were taken from a man aged 35 to 55 in good health and CMV-seronegative.

The chain combines TRBV4-1 with TRBJ2-2, with D possibly matching TRBD2 (6 bases). Trimming cost V 4 bases and J 12 bases, with 12 bases left between them. CDR1 is MGHRA and CDR2 is YSYEKL in the germline V gene. The CDR3 loop spans 12 amino acids. This CDR3 is CASSLPGEKLFF. In nucleotides, the CDR3 is TGCGCCAGCAGCCTGCCGGGGGAAAAGCTGTTTTTT.

V and J are TRBV4-2 and TRBJ2-7; 8 bases line up with TRBD1. Germline trimming cut 4 bases from V and 1 base from J; bases unmatched to any gene: 3. Germline-derived CDR1 and CDR2 are LGHNA and YNFKEQ. This CDR3 is built from 14 residues. Written as DNA, the CDR3 is TGTGCCAGCAGCCCAGGGGGCAGTTCCTACGAGCAGTACTTC. It is translated as CASSPGGSSYEQYF.

Comment on this clone: Other DNA variants within this sample encode the same CDR3. The chain joins TRBV20-1 to TRBJ2-5, with D unclear. CDR3 length: 11 amino acids. Trimming removed 4 bases at V and 1 base at J, with 4 bases between. Germline V gene lookup returns CDR1 DFQATT and CDR2 SNEGSKA (reference sequence). CDR3 in DNA: TGCAGTGCTACATTCCAAGAGACCCAGTACTTC. Its translation: CSATFQETQYF.

The rearrangement links TRBV28 to TRBJ1-4; the D is unclear. The V and J ends lost 4 bases and 11 bases respectively, with 8 bases between them. The CDR3 covers 11 residues. Per germline, CDR1 MDHEN and CDR2 SYDVKM. The CDR3 bases are TGTGCCAGCAGTTACGGACTTAAACTGTTTTTT. Its protein is CASSYGLKLFF.

This clone was picked up a small number of times. The rearrangement links TRBV7-2 to TRBJ2-5, with D possibly being TRBD2 (6 bases). Germline CDR1 is SGHTA and CDR2 is FQGNSA. This CDR3 has 14 amino acids. V lost 5 bases and J lost 4, with 14 bases in between. CDR3 in DNA: TGTGCCAGCAGCCCAAACCGGGGAGGAGAGACCCAGTACTTC. Its protein is CASSPNRGGETQYF. Together with reference TRBV7-2 and TRBJ2-5, the CDR3 gives the full variable domain: GAGVSQSPSNKVTEKGKDVELRCDPISGHTALYWYRQSLGQGLEFLIYFQGNSAPDKSGLPSDRFSAERTGGSVSTLTIQRTQQEDSAVYLCASSPNRGGETQYFGPGTRLLVL.

This rearrangement joins TRBV19 to TRBJ2-5, with TRBD1 as a possible D gene (6 bases). CDR3 length: 13 amino acids. Germline CDR1 and CDR2: LNHDA and SQIVND (reference sequence). Deletions cut 9 bases from V and 5 bases from J, with 16 bases between. The CDR3: CASGTSVRETQYF. Written as DNA, the CDR3 is TGTGCCAGCGGGACATCAGTGCGGGAGACCCAGTACTTC.

The chain combines TRBV30 with TRBJ2-7; D is undetermined. The V gene's germline CDR1 is GTSNPN and CDR2 SVGIG (reference sequence). The CDR3 is 14 amino acids. Trimming took 0 bases from V and 2 from J, leaving 11 bases between them. The CDR3 bases are TGTGCCTGGAGTGTATTAAGACACCCCTACGAGCAGTACTTC. Translated: CAWSVLRHPYEQYF.

V and J are TRBV5-1 and TRBJ1-4; D perhaps matches TRBD1 (5 bases). The V gene's germline CDR1 is SGHRS and CDR2 YFSETQ. Trimming took off 2 bases at V and 7 bases at J, with 21 bases between the two ends. The CDR3 is made up of 17 amino acids. CDR3 sequence (DNA): TGCGCCAGCAGCTTCCGGGGGGAGCGGCGGCAAAGTGAAAAACTGTTTTTT. It codes for CASSFRGERRQSEKLFF.

This chain joins TRBV20-1 and TRBJ1-3; 7 bases are shared with TRBD1. The CDR3 runs to 11 residues. V was pared by 6 bases and J by 11 bases, with 7 bases of the junction left unmatched. From germline, CDR1 is DFQATT and CDR2 SNEGSKA (reference sequence). As DNA, the CDR3 is TGCAGTGCCTGGGACAGACAGGCCATATATTTT. Translated, it gives CSAWDRQAIYF.

CDR3 sequence: CASGSLTGAGNTGELFF. The CDR3 region has the DNA TGCGCCAGCGGATCCCTCACAGGGGCCGGGAACACCGGGGAGCTGTTTTTT. V gene TRBV5-1 combines with J gene TRBJ2-2; TRBD1 aligns across 7 bases. The trim removed 7 bases at V and 1 base at J, leaving 13 bases unmatched. There are 17 residues in the CDR3. CDR1 and CDR2 from the germline V gene are SGHRS and YFSETQ.

This chain connects TRBV5-1 to TRBJ1-6; D uncertain. This CDR3 is built from 13 residues. The germline V gene has CDR1 SGHRS and CDR2 YFSETQ. V was cut by 4 bases and J by 11 bases, with 13 bases left in between. In DNA form, the CDR3 reads TGCGCCAGCAGCAGCGAAGAGGCCACACCCCTCCACTTT. Translation: CASSSEEATPLHF.

The chain uses TRBV27 and TRBJ2-2; 10 nucleotides align to TRBD1. Germline lookup yields CDR1 MNHEY and CDR2 SMNVEV (reference sequence). The CDR3 has 15 amino acids. V was pared by 4 bases and J by 13 bases, with 12 bases of the junction left unmatched. The CDR3 region is CASSSSPGQGMGLFF. CDR3 nucleotide sequence: TGTGCCAGCAGTTCCTCTCCGGGACAGGGGATGGGGCTGTTTTTT.

This clone has a handful of counts. V is TRBV9 and J is TRBJ2-3; D unresolved. There are 15 residues in the CDR3. Per the germline V gene, CDR1 is SGDLS and CDR2 is YYNGEE. Trimming took 3 bases from V and 1 from J, leaving 12 bases between them. For the CDR3, the DNA is TGTGCCAGCAGCGCCCGCGGTGTGGGCACAGATACGCAGTATTTT. Translated, it gives CASSARGVGTDTQYF.

The V gene is TRBV4-2, the J gene TRBJ1-2, with a tentative D call TRBD1 (6 bases). The germline V gene encodes CDR1 LGHNA and CDR2 YNFKEQ. This CDR3 comprises 14 residues. V was cut by 0 bases and J by 4 bases, with 9 bases left in between. CDR3 nucleotides: TGTGCCAGCAGCCAAGAGGGGGCAGTCTATGGCTACACCTTC. Translation gives CASSQEGAVYGYTF.

V and J are TRBV9 and TRBJ2-1, with 11 bases lining up with TRBD2. The CDR3 length is 21 residues. Trimming at V came to 4 bases and at J to 1 base, leaving 19 bases not matched to a gene. Germline lookup yields CDR1 SGDLS and CDR2 YYNGEE. CDR3 sequence: CASSPGTSGSAFLGSYNEQFF. CDR3 nucleotide sequence: TGTGCCAGCAGCCCGGGGACTAGCGGTTCGGCCTTCTTGGGGTCCTACAATGAGCAGTTCTTC.

The V call is TRBV30, the J call TRBJ1-6; the match to TRBD1 covers 9 bases. In germline, CDR1 is GTSNPN, CDR2 SVGIG (reference sequence). The ends lost 6 bases at V and 10 bases at J; junction bases unmatched: 7. This CDR3 region has 13 residues. CDR3 region: CACRQGVKSPLHF. The CDR3 DNA follows: TGTGCCTGCAGACAGGGGGTAAAGTCACCCCTCCACTTT.

The chain combines TRBV7-8 with TRBJ2-5; TRBD2 might be the D (5 bases). The assigned J gene may be wrong: the sequence end matches TRBJ2-7 better. The CDR3 has 14 residues. Germline values: CDR1 SGHVS, CDR2 FQNEAQ. The CDR3 spells CASSLRANSYEQYF. The DNA for the CDR3 is TGTGCCAGCAGCCTGCGGGCGAACTCCTACGAGCAGTACTTC.

The rearrangement joins TRBV27 to TRBJ2-7; D perhaps matches TRBD1 (6 bases). The germline V and J ends were trimmed by 3 bases and 1 base, with 10 bases remaining between them. Germline-derived CDR1 and CDR2 are MNHEY and SMNVEV (reference sequence). This CDR3 contains 14 residues. The CDR3 region is CASSFRGFSYEQYF. The CDR3, as DNA: TGTGCCAGCAGTTTCAGGGGTTTTTCCTACGAGCAGTACTTC.

This clone was recorded only once. This chain joins TRBV5-6 and TRBJ1-2; the D is unclear. V was shortened by 0 bases and J by 1 base, with 10 bases between the two germline ends. There are 15 residues in the CDR3. Germline V gene data show CDR1 as SGHDT and CDR2 as YYEEEE. CDR3 loop: CASSLAPGNNYGYTF. The CDR3 DNA reads as TGTGCCAGCAGCTTGGCTCCGGGGAATAACTATGGCTACACCTTC.

The chain links TRBV6-5 to TRBJ2-7, with D perhaps matching TRBD2 (6 bases). With 7 bases removed from V and 4 bases from J, the gap between germline ends came to 11 bases. Germline assignment: CDR1 MNHEY and CDR2 SVGAGI. The CDR3 has 12 residues. CDR3 nucleotide sequence: TGTGCCAGCAAGGACTACGGGTACGAGCAGTACTTC. Amino acid sequence: CASKDYGYEQYF.

This clone was counted a single time. The chain carries TRBV18 and TRBJ1-3; D perhaps matches TRBD1 (6 bases). V dropped 6 bases and J dropped 0 bases, with 12 bases sitting between them. The CDR3 runs 15 residues. Germline V gene lookup returns CDR1 KGHSH and CDR2 LQKENI. The CDR3 region is CASSAGQNSGNTIYF. The DNA of the CDR3 is TGTGCCAGCTCGGCCGGACAGAACTCTGGAAACACCATATATTTT.

The genes are TRBV30 and TRBJ1-2, with D perhaps TRBD1 (6 bases). Trimming cost V 1 base and J 3 bases, with 6 bases left between them. Germline V CDR1 and CDR2: GTSNPN, SVGIG (reference sequence). CDR3 length: 12 amino acids. Here the CDR3 reads CAWSDRDYGYTF. The CDR3, as DNA: TGTGCCTGGAGTGACAGGGACTATGGCTACACCTTC.

The CDR3 sequence: CSDIEDTEAFF. The CDR3 DNA follows: TGCAGCGATATAGAGGACACTGAAGCTTTCTTT. The chain is built from TRBV29-1 and TRBJ1-1; D is undetermined. The CDR3 loop spans 11 amino acids. Germline CDR1 and CDR2: SQVTM and ANQGSEA. Trimming took 7 bases from V and 3 from J, leaving 9 bases between them.

V usage is TRBV5-6 and J usage is TRBJ2-7; 9 nucleotides agree with TRBD1. Germline assignment: CDR1 SGHDT and CDR2 YYEEEE. This CDR3 contains 14 residues. V dropped 4 bases and J dropped 3; count of bases not matched to a gene: 5. CDR3 coding DNA: TGTGCCAGCAGCAGGACAGGGGTACTCTACGAGCAGTACTTC. Its protein is CASSRTGVLYEQYF.

With respect to this clone: This sample includes further DNA sequences coding for the same CDR3. V and J are TRBV11-2 and TRBJ2-7; D is unresolved. Germline V gives CDR1 SGHAT, CDR2 FQNNGV. The CDR3 is 14 amino acids. The ends were cut back, 8 bases at V and 1 base at J, with 15 bases in the middle. The CDR3 spells CASGSRRGSYEQYF. The CDR3 nucleotides are TGTGCCAGCGGGTCTCGACGCGGATCCTACGAGCAGTACTTC.

V gene TRBV28 combines with J gene TRBJ1-6; TRBD1 matches 9 bases. This CDR3 region has 15 residues. The germline V gene has CDR1 MDHEN and CDR2 SYDVKM. V was clipped by 4 bases and J by 11 bases; unmatched bases: 9. The CDR3 sequence is CASSSSRDRVAPLHF. DNA for the CDR3: TGTGCCAGCAGTTCTTCCCGGGACAGGGTAGCACCCCTCCACTTT.

The rearrangement links TRBV11-2 to TRBJ2-3; 10 nucleotides align to TRBD2. The V segment lost 5 bases and the J segment 10 bases; nucleotides outside the gene matches: 15. The length of the CDR3 is 16 residues. CDR1 is SGHAT and CDR2 is FQNNGV in the germline V gene. CDR3 DNA: TGTGCCAGCAGCCATCAGGCTAGCGGGGGAGATCGGGCGCAGTATTTT. As protein: CASSHQASGGDRAQYF. The full variable domain, its missing parts supplied by reference TRBV11-2 and TRBJ2-3, is EAGVAQSPRYKIIEKRQSVAFWCNPISGHATLYWYQQILGQGPKLLIQFQNNGVVDDSQLPKDRFSAERLKGVDSTLKIQPAKLEDSAVYLCASSHQASGGDRAQYFGPGTRLTVL.